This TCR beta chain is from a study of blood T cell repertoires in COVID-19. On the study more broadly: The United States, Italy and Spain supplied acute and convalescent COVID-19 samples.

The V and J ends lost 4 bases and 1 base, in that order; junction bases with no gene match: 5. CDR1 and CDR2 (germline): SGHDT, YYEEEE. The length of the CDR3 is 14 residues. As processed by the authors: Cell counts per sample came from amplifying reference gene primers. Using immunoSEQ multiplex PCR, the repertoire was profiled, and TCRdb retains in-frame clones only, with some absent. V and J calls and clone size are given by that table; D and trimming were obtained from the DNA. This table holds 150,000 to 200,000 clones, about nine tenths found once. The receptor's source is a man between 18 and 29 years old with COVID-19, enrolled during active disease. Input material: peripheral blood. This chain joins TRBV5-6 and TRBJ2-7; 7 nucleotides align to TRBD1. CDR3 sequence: CASSTGTESYEQYF. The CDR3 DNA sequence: TGTGCCAGCAGCACCGGGACAGAATCCTACGAGCAGTACTTC.